The sequence of this T cell receptor beta chain was determined in a study of blood T cells in healthy people across ages (dated by TCRdb to 2013 to 2016). Regarding the research as a whole: In model experiments, template switching captured roughly one uniquely barcoded TCR beta cDNA molecule for every two T cells. Using deep sequencing normalized with unique cDNA molecular identifiers, the study measured how TCR beta repertoire diversity changes with age. Four age groups were formed from the donors: young (average roughly 15 years), middle-aged (less than 40), aged (around 62) and long-lived (82). To avoid experimental bias, donors of different ages were distributed randomly across sequencing lanes. Two additional independent replicas of 1 million unique cDNA reads from the same blood draw were analyzed for two donors (one aged 18 to 30 and one aged 80 or older). Points the paper makes about the study in general: The percentage of naive T cells measured by flow cytometry correlated strongly with observed TCR beta diversity. Because the CMV infection status of the donors was unknown, age-related changes in expanded clonotypes may potentially have been confounded. Bulk unsorted PBMC profiling prevented conclusive comparison of naive and antigen-experienced compartments. Compared with the aged group, the long-lived group had more naive CD4+ T cells, fewer expanded clones and increased TCR diversity, a pattern suggesting age selection. Estimates of total diversity based on one million sequenced T cells were regarded as lower bounds and as underestimates. Observed TCR beta diversity per million T cells fell roughly linearly with age, and a significant reduction was already apparent by age roughly 41.

As for this clonotype: The clone's antigen remains unknown. There are no base qualities to consult, and no much larger clone falls within one base.

Donors were under 40 systemically healthy Caucasian individuals from Russia aged 6 to 90 years. Each donor gave around 9.8 milliliters of peripheral blood, collected into EDTA-treated Vacutainer tubes. Ficoll-Paque density-gradient centrifugation was used to isolate PBMCs, with at least 7 million per sample. Total RNA, at least 6 micrograms per sample, was extracted from PBMCs with Trizol reagent. The percentages of naive CD45RAhigh/CD27high T cells were determined by flow cytometry on a PBMC aliquot from every donor. The receptor library was made with 5' RACE. The sequencer was an Illumina HiSeq 2500. A second roughly 7 to 11 cycle PCR used a sample-barcoded 5' primer and a J-beta primer mix. A unique molecular identifier was introduced onto each TCR beta cDNA molecule by a template-switch 5' adaptor carrying 12 random nucleotides. Each sample yielded at least 3 million CDR3-containing paired-end reads. The Mint cDNA synthesis kit, primed by a TRBC-specific oligonucleotide, was used to synthesize first-strand cDNA from all RNA. Following uracil-DNA glycosylase treatment, all cDNA underwent a first 18-cycle PCR with the universal primers M1SS and BC2_uni_R. On the authors' methods: For normalization, 1 million high-quality reads, each with a distinct molecular identifier, were randomly selected from each sample. Instead of being binned into consensus sequences, reads with shared molecular identifiers were discarded. MiTCR, set to a Q25 quality threshold and the strictest error-elimination algorithm, was used for CDR3 identification, clonotype clustering and error correction. Lower-bound total TCR beta diversity was estimated with a nonparametric unseen species model using Euler transformation. TCRdb reprocessed the public reads (quality trimming at Q25 with fastp, clone calling with MiXCR) and kept in-frame beta chains. Records with the same CDR3 protein are collapsed into one entry carrying the most frequent genes and DNA. TCRdb's processing, not the study's, gives the V and J calls here. This sample lists 1,300,000 or so distinct CDR3 sequences; roughly 59% were detected once. The ten largest clones capture roughly 7% of the sample.

From cysteine to phenylalanine, the CDR3 is 15 amino acids long. Just CDR3 DNA is preserved here, 45 bases in frame from base 1. For CDR1 and CDR2, the germline V gene lists SNHLY and FYNNEI. Trimming at the junction amounts to 7 bases on V and 9 bases on J, and the germline ends lie 24 bases apart. Source material: blood. The chain was built from TRBV2 and TRBJ2-5; the D region is possibly TRBD1 or TRBD2, each matching across 6 bases. This sequence originates from a man between 18 and 35 years old in good health. The CDR3 protein is CASKGGSGAIWAQYF. The nucleotide sequence is TGTGCCAGCAAAGGTGGATCGGGGGCAATTTGGGCCCAGTACTTC. The CDR3 plus the reference TRBV2 and TRBJ2-5 genes for the other parts give the full variable domain: EPEVTQTPSHQVTQMGQEVILRCVPISNHLYFYWYRQILGQKVEFLVSFYNNEISEKSEIFDDQFSVERPDGSNFTLKIRSTKLEDSAMYFCASKGGSGAIWAQYFGPGTRLLVL.